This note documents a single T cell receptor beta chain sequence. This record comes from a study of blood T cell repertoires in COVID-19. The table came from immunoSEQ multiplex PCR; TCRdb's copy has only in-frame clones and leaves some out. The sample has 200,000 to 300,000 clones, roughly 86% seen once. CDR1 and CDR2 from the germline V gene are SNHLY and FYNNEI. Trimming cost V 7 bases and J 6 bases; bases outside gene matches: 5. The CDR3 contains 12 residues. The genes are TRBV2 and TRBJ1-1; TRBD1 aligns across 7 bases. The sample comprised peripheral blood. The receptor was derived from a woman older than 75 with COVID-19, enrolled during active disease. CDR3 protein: CASKATGAEAFF. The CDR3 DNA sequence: TGTGCCAGCAAGGCAACAGGGGCTGAAGCTTTCTTT.